This entry features one TCR beta chain sequence. The antigen is not known. This record comes from a study of shared clonotypes between healthy human individuals. General observations from the study: Naive CD4 clonotype sharing across several donors was about 5.3%. Non-shared clonotypes showed lower generation probabilities than clonotypes common to all four donors.

CDR1 is SGHRS, CDR2 YFSETQ, per germline. CDR3 length equals 17 residues. V was shortened by 4 bases and J by 0 bases, with 17 bases between the two germline ends. TCRdb's copy holds only in-frame clones and misses some; the assay was immunoSEQ multiplex PCR. The data contain roughly 700,000 clones, roughly 70% of them singletons. The sequenced material came from memory CD4+ T cells sorted from blood. This sample's subset: CD45RA-negative fraction. This clonotype was obtained from a woman younger than 45 in good health. The chain uses TRBV5-1 and TRBJ1-5; D perhaps matches TRBD1 (5 bases). CDR3 loop: CASSPTPQGHSNQPQHF. In DNA, the CDR3 is TGCGCCAGCAGCCCAACGCCCCAAGGACATAGCAATCAGCCCCAGCATTTT.